Listed below are T cell receptor beta chains from one sample, sequenced in a study of T cells in Graves' hyperthyroidism and ophthalmopathy. MiXCR was run by TCRdb on the multiplex PCR reads, yielding one entry per CDR3 protein. The table includes about 510,000 distinct CDR3 sequences, 46% detected once. Sequenced input: peripheral blood or thyroid tissue (not recorded which). The receptors stem from an adult woman with Graves' disease, either hyperthyroidism or ophthalmopathy (not recorded which). Both conserved end residues are part of each CDR3. D genes are given only for firm matches. Size is stated for part of the rows, as once, few or many counts, or as a class when the clone is expanded.

J | D | V | size | DNA | CDR3
TRBJ1-2 | . | TRBV6-5 | . | TGTGCCAGCAGGGGTAGCAGGGGTTGGGGCTATGGCTACACCTTC | CASRGSRGWGYGYTF
TRBJ2-5 | . | TRBV4-1 | many | TGCGCCAGCAGCCTCGGGACTGCTCGAGAGACCCAGTACTTC | CASSLGTARETQYF
TRBJ1-1 | . | TRBV20-1 | . | TGCAGTGCTTACAGGGATTGGACTGAAGCTTTCTTT | CSAYRDWTEAFF
TRBJ2-2 | . | TRBV4-1 | . | TGCGCCAGCAGCCCTCCAGGGGACACCGGGGAGCTGTTTTTT | CASSPPGDTGELFF
TRBJ2-7 | . | TRBV28 | . | TGTGCCAGCAGTGCCTCGGGGACGGACGATTACGAGCAGTACTTC | CASSASGTDDYEQYF
TRBJ2-2 | TRBD2 | TRBV7-2 | many | TGTGCCAGCAGCTTAGCGCGGGGAGCAGGGAGGGCCGGGGAGCTGTTTTTT | CASSLARGAGRAGELFF
TRBJ2-7 | . | TRBV29-1 | . | TGCAGTTTTGTTTTAGGGGTGGGCGAGCAGTACTTC | CSFVLGVGEQYF
TRBJ1-1 | . | TRBV29-1 | . | TGCAGCGTTTCGAAAGCTTTTAACACTGAAGCTTTCTTT | CSVSKAFNTEAFF
TRBJ1-5 | . | TRBV3-1 | . | TGTGCCAGCAGCCAAGATACATTGGGACACCACAATCAGCCCCAGCATTTT | CASSQDTLGHHNQPQHF
TRBJ2-5 | . | TRBV29-1 | . | TGCAGCAGTGAAGTGTGGGGTCCAGAGACCCAGTACTTC | CSSEVWGPETQYF
TRBJ2-7 | . | TRBV5-1 | many | TGTGCCAGCAGCCCCGAAGGCTACGAGCAGTACTTC | CASSPEGYEQYF
TRBJ1-1 | . | TRBV29-1 | . | TGCAGCGCCGACGTCGGGCGGATCATGAACACTGAAGCTTTCTTT | CSADVGRIMNTEAFF
TRBJ2-7 | . | TRBV7-9 | . | TGTGCCAGCAGTTCACCAATCCGGGGACGCGGGGTTGACGAGCAGTACTTC | CASSSPIRGRGVDEQYF
TRBJ1-1 | . | TRBV7-9 | many | TGTGCCAGCAGCTTAGTAGGAGGGCAGGGGAACACTGAAGCTTTCTTT | CASSLVGGQGNTEAFF
TRBJ1-2 | . | TRBV10-3 | few | TGTGCCATCAAAAGATTTTCCCCGGATGGCTACACCTTC | CAIKRFSPDGYTF
TRBJ1-2 | . | TRBV29-1 | . | TGCAGCGCGGCAGGGAACTATGGCTACACCTTC | CSAAGNYGYTF
TRBJ2-7 | TRBD1 | TRBV5-4 | . | TGTGCCAGCAGCCCCAAGGACAGGGCAGACTTCGAGCAGTACTTC | CASSPKDRADFEQYF
TRBJ1-1 | . | TRBV19 | many | TGTGCCAGTAGTATTGGGGGGCTGCACACTGAAGCTTTCTTT | CASSIGGLHTEAFF
TRBJ1-2 | TRBD1 | TRBV5-4 | few | TGTGCCAGCAGCCCCCAAGGGGGCGTCGGCTATGGCTACACCTTC | CASSPQGGVGYGYTF
TRBJ1-5 | TRBD1 | TRBV7-2 | . | TGTGCCAGCAGCCTGGACAGGGGATACCAGCCCCAGCATTTT | CASSLDRGYQPQHF
TRBJ2-5 | . | TRBV4-1 | once | TGCGCCAGCAGCCAAGATGAAGGGGACAATCAGCCCCAGTACTTC | CASSQDEGDNQPQYF
TRBJ2-5 | . | TRBV11-2 | once | TGTGCCAGCAGCTTAGGGATATCGGGACAAGAGACCCAGTACTTC | CASSLGISGQETQYF
TRBJ1-1 | TRBD1 | TRBV10-1 | . | TGCGCCAGCAGCAGACAGGGGGCAGAGAACACTGAAGCTTTCTTT | CASSRQGAENTEAFF
TRBJ2-6 | . | TRBV15 | . | TGTGCCACCAGCAGCGTCCGAAAGGGGTCCTCTGGGGCCAACGTCCTGACTTTC | CATSSVRKGSSGANVLTF
TRBJ1-2 | . | TRBV6-6 | . | TGTGCCAGCAAGACAGCCAGGGGATATGGCTACACCTTC | CASKTARGYGYTF
TRBJ2-7 | . | TRBV29-1 | . | TGCAGCAGTAAAGGAGGGTCTTACGGCTCCTACGAGCAGTACTTC | CSSKGGSYGSYEQYF
TRBJ1-6 | TRBD1 | TRBV7-8 | . | TGTGCCAGCAGCTTAGGTCCATTGGGACAGGGGAACAATTCACCCCTCCACTTT | CASSLGPLGQGNNSPLHF
TRBJ2-7 | TRBD2 | TRBV20-1 | many | TGCAGTGCTAGAGGCTCCTGGACTAGCGGGTCGAGCTCCTACGAGCAGTACTTC | CSARGSWTSGSSSYEQYF
TRBJ1-4 | . | TRBV7-6 | . | TGTGCCAGCAGCCCCCGGGTGGCCTCGGAAAAACTGTTTTTT | CASSPRVASEKLFF
TRBJ2-2 | . | TRBV6-5 | . | TGTGCCAGCAAGGAGGGCCCCGGGGAGCTGTTTTTT | CASKEGPGELFF
TRBJ2-5 | . | TRBV7-3 | few | TGTGCCAGCAGCTTAACCGGGGGCGCTTGGGAGACCCAGTACTTC | CASSLTGGAWETQYF
TRBJ1-2 | . | TRBV7-2 | many | TGTGCCAGCAGCTTAGAGACCGGGGGAGGCTACACCTTC | CASSLETGGGYTF
TRBJ1-2 | . | TRBV14 | many | TGTGCCAGCAGCCAATATATCTATGGCTACACCTTC | CASSQYIYGYTF
TRBJ1-6 | TRBD1 | TRBV2 | . | TGTGCCAGCAGTCGTCTCCTAGGGACAGGGTATAATTCACCCCTCCACTTT | CASSRLLGTGYNSPLHF
TRBJ1-1 | . | TRBV29-1 | . | TGCAGCGTTGAAGGGGGGGATGACACTGAAGCTTTCTTT | CSVEGGDDTEAFF
TRBJ1-6 | . | TRBV19 | . | TGTGCCAGTAGTATGGTCACGTCGGTCGGTAATTCACCCCTCCACTTT | CASSMVTSVGNSPLHF
TRBJ2-7 | TRBD2 | TRBV6-6 | many | TGTGCCAGCAGCGGACTAGCGGGATGGAGCTACGAGCAGTACTTC | CASSGLAGWSYEQYF
TRBJ2-7 | . | TRBV7-8 | . | TGTGCCAGCAGCCCCGGTCGACAGGGACTCTACGAGCAGTACTTC | CASSPGRQGLYEQYF
TRBJ1-4 | . | TRBV7-7 | few | TGTGCTAGCAGCCCTGACCATGAAAAACTGTTTTTT | CASSPDHEKLFF
TRBJ1-1 | . | TRBV7-9 | few | TGTGCCAGCAGCTCTGACGGGGGTTCGTTT | CASSSDGGSF
TRBJ1-2 | . | TRBV2 | many | TGTGCCAGCAAACGGCAGTTTAAAGATGGCTACACCTTC | CASKRQFKDGYTF
TRBJ1-1 | . | TRBV7-8 | . | TGTGCCAGCAGCTTAGCCAGGAGGAACACTGAAGCTTTCTTT | CASSLARRNTEAFF
TRBJ1-5 | TRBD1 | TRBV2 | many | TGTGCCAGCAGGGACCCGGGACAGGGCCAGCATTTT | CASRDPGQGQHF
TRBJ1-6 | . | TRBV5-1 | . | TGCGCCAGCAGCTTGGCCGGGATTATCGCACCCCTCCACTTT | CASSLAGIIAPLHF
TRBJ1-2 | TRBD1 | TRBV29-1 | . | TGCAGCGTTTGGGGACAGTACCTCGGAAACTATGGCTACACCTTC | CSVWGQYLGNYGYTF
TRBJ1-5 | . | TRBV20-1 | . | TGCAGTGTTAAACGTGAAAGCAATCAGCCCCAGCATTTT | CSVKRESNQPQHF
TRBJ1-5 | TRBD1 | TRBV28 | few | TGTGCCAGCAGTCAGGGGGGCGCCGGGGGCAATCAGCCCCAGCATTTT | CASSQGGAGGNQPQHF
TRBJ2-7 | TRBD2 | TRBV11-2 | . | TGTGCCAGCAGCAAGGGACTAGCGAGCGTCGAGCAGTACTTC | CASSKGLASVEQYF
TRBJ1-1 | . | TRBV29-1 | few | TGCAGCGTTGAATTCCTCGAGGTGGGCACTGAAGCTTTCTTT | CSVEFLEVGTEAFF
TRBJ2-7 | . | TRBV20-1 | . | TGCAGTGCTAGACCCACAGGTGGTTACGAGCAGTACTTC | CSARPTGGYEQYF
TRBJ2-7 | . | TRBV6-4 | . | TGTGCCAGCAGTGACTCGTGGCAAGACCAATCCTACGAGCAGTACTTC | CASSDSWQDQSYEQYF
TRBJ1-5 | TRBD1 | TRBV7-9 | . | TGTGCCAGCAGCCCGTCAGGGGGCTTTCAGCCCCAGCATTTT | CASSPSGGFQPQHF
TRBJ1-4 | . | TRBV2 | many | TGTGCCAGCGGGGACACTTTAAATGAAAAACTGTTTTTT | CASGDTLNEKLFF
TRBJ1-1 | . | TRBV10-3 | once | TGTGCCATCAGTGAGTCGGGCAGTTACACTGAAGCTTTCTTT | CAISESGSYTEAFF
TRBJ2-6 | . | TRBV2 | . | TGTGCCAGCACCGAGGAACGGTCTGGGGCCAACGTCCTGACTTTC | CASTEERSGANVLTF
TRBJ2-7 | . | TRBV2 | . | TGTGCCAGCAGGACGGGACGTGGTGGTGAGCAGTACTTC | CASRTGRGGEQYF
TRBJ1-2 | . | TRBV25-1 | . | TGTGCCACCACCCCGGGGGGGTCAAACTATGGCTACACCTTC | CATTPGGSNYGYTF
TRBJ1-4 | . | TRBV3-1 | . | TGTGCCAGCAGCCCAAGGGCCGGGAATGAAAAACTGTTTTTT | CASSPRAGNEKLFF
TRBJ2-2 | TRBD2 | TRBV11-2 | many | TGTGCCAGCACCTGGGGGGCGGGAGGGATCACCGGGGAGCTGTTTTTT | CASTWGAGGITGELFF